This TCR beta chain derives from a study of molecular identifiers for immune sequencing clone quantification. Study-level background: Within a replicate experiment, RNA obtained from either around 20,000 or 99,000 naive CD8 cells was divided into five aliquots, and four of those aliquots were then sequenced.

Both previously described methods and listed TCR primers were employed to make bulk TCR libraries. TCRdb reprocessed the PCR reads via MiXCR and lists one record per CDR3 protein. The sample includes 600,000 to 650,000 distinct CDR3 sequences, 15% to 20% of them seen just once. Findings and caveats of the study: Spike-in Jurkat TCR RNA from a single cell reportedly registered among one million naive cells. Beyond 20 RNA copies, clones held over 99% of effector molecules, compared with under 1% in naive cells.

This clonotype came up a few times. Its target is unknown. Germline V CDR1 and CDR2: SEHNR, FQNEAQ (reference sequence). With 5 bases removed from V and 10 bases from J, the gap between germline ends came to 11 bases. This CDR3 has 12 amino acids. The sequenced sample was naive CD8+ T cells from blood, with Jurkat cell RNA spiked in. Subset: FACS-sorted CD8+CD4-CCR7+CD45RA+ naive T cells. The clonotype comes from a human donor in good health. Some libraries in this study had Jurkat cell RNA spiked in. J is TRBJ1-4 and V is TRBV7-9; TRBD1 is a possible D gene (5 bases). The CDR3 is CASSLDGGKLFF. CDR3 coding DNA: TGTGCCAGCAGCCTTGATGGGGGAAAACTGTTTTTT. Using reference TRBV7-9 and TRBJ1-4 for the parts outside the CDR3, the full variable domain is DTGVSQNPRHKITKRGQNVTFRCDPISEHNRLYWYRQTLGQGPEFLTYFQNEAQLEKSRLLSDRFSAERPKGSFSTLEIQRTEQGDSAMYLCASSLDGGKLFFGSGTQLSVL.